This T cell receptor (beta chain) was identified in a study of T cells after yellow fever vaccination. The CDR3 totals 13 residues. V was cut by 5 bases and J by 3 bases, with 11 bases left in between. This clonotype came up many times. Its antigen is not identified. Study-level points and caveats: By day 5 rather than day 15, the secondary response had peaked, though it was weaker. High-abundance clonotypes from the bulk population could contaminate FACS-sorted repertoires. Reappearing after the booster were most of the clones from primary vaccination (around 95% CD4, around 90% CD8).

By 5'RACE template switching, TCR cDNA was produced, with a universal primer site and UMIs added in the process. MiXCR was run by TCRdb on the 5' RACE reads, yielding one entry per CDR3 protein. The table records under 300,000 distinct CDR3 sequences, 6% to 7.5% of them present only once. V usage is TRBV12-3 or TRBV12-4 and J usage is TRBJ2-7; D may correspond to TRBD1 or TRBD2 (5 bases each). This specimen consisted of CD4+ T cells sorted from PBMCs, obtained 15 days after the yellow fever booster vaccination. The clonotype comes from a young man who received the YFV17D yellow fever vaccine. DNA for the CDR3: TGTGCCAGCAGTCGGGACGGTCACTACGAGCAGTACTTC. It yields the protein CASSRDGHYEQYF.